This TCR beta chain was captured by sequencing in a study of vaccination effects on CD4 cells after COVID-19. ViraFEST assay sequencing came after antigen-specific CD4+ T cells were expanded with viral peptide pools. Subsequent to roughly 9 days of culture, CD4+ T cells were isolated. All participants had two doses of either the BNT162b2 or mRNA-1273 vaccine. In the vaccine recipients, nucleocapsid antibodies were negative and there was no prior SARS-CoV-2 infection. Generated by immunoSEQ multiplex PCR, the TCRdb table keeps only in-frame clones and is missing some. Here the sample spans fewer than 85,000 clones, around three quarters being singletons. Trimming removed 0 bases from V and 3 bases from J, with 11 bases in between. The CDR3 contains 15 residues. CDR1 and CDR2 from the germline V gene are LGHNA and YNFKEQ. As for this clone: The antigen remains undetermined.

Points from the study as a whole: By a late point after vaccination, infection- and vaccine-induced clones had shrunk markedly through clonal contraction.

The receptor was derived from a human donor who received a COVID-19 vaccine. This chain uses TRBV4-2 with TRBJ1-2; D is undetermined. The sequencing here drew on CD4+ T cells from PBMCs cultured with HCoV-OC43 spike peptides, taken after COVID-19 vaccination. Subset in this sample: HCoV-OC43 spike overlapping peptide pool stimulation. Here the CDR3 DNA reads TGTGCCAGCAGCCAAGATTCGTCAGAATACTATGGCTACACCTTC. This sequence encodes CASSQDSSEYYGYTF.